The 14 T cell receptor beta chains presented below share a single source sample, sequenced in a study of CD8+ T cells in alopecia areata. Noted treatment: oral pan-JAK inhibitor, 5-10 mg twice daily. Extracted from the samples, RNA was reverse transcribed into cDNA to serve as the sequencing template. Only in-frame clones appear in the TCRdb table, and some are missing; sequencing was by immunoSEQ multiplex PCR. Among fewer than 200,000 clones, roughly 60% were seen once, and the ten largest hold about 14%. The source material was CD4+ T cells sorted from blood, sampled at week 24, from a patient treated with tofacitinib. The receptors were sampled from a human donor with alopecia areata.

The CDR3 DNA is TGTGCCAGTAACCCTTCGACAGGGGTAGGCAATCAGCCCCAGCATTTT. Amino acid sequence: CASNPSTGVGNQPQHF. This chain links TRBV19 with TRBJ1-5; 8 bases line up with TRBD1. Germline loops: CDR1 LNHDA, CDR2 SQIVND (reference sequence). After removal of 7 bases from V and 2 bases from J, the junction contained 10 bases not matched to a gene. CDR3 size: 16 residues.

The rearrangement uses TRBV29-1 and TRBJ2-2, with 7 bases fitting TRBD2. This CDR3 has 12 amino acids. J lost 4 bases, V lost 7 bases, and 3 bases had no gene match. The germline CDR1 and CDR2 sequences are SQVTM and ANQGSEA. The CDR3 sequence is CSGWGGTGELFF. The CDR3 bases are TGCAGCGGTTGGGGGGGCACCGGGGAGCTGTTTTTT.

A single count supports this clone. This chain connects TRBV7-2 to TRBJ1-4, with a possible D match to TRBD1 (5 bases). Per germline, CDR1 SGHTA and CDR2 FQGNSA. The CDR3 consists of 16 residues. V was cut by 5 bases and J by 0 bases, with 13 bases left in between. The CDR3 nucleotides are TGTGCCAGCAGCCGAGACAGTGTAACAACTAATGAAAAACTGTTTTTT. Its translation is CASSRDSVTTNEKLFF.

V gene TRBV5-1 combines with J gene TRBJ2-3; possible D gene TRBD1, 5 bases. The V end lost 5 bases, the J end lost 6 bases, and 16 bases lay between the germline ends. The germline V gene encodes CDR1 SGHRS and CDR2 YFSETQ. The CDR3 loop spans 14 amino acids. The CDR3 is CASSPKRQPDTQYF. In DNA, the CDR3 is TGCGCCAGCAGTCCGAAACGACAGCCGGATACGCAGTATTTT.

This chain links TRBV6-1 with TRBJ1-1, with TRBD1 as a possible D gene (5 bases). Trimming took 5 bases from V and 5 from J, leaving 12 bases between them. Germline CDR1 is MNHNS and CDR2 is SASEGT. The CDR3 is 13 amino acids. The CDR3 reads CASSLPRVTEAFF. The DNA of the CDR3 is TGTGCCAGCAGTTTGCCCAGGGTGACTGAAGCTTTCTTT.

The chain is built from TRBV30 and TRBJ1-1; 8 bases align to TRBD1. There are 14 residues in the CDR3. Germline lookup yields CDR1 GTSNPN and CDR2 SVGIG (reference sequence). Unmatched junction bases numbered 4, after V lost 4 bases and J lost 0 bases. The CDR3 loop is CAWIPTGVNTEAFF. DNA of the CDR3: TGTGCCTGGATCCCGACAGGGGTGAACACTGAAGCTTTCTTT.

This rearrangement joins TRBV30 to TRBJ1-1; unclear D gene. CDR3 length equals 12 residues. The germline V gene has CDR1 GTSNPN and CDR2 SVGIG (reference sequence). The V gene lost 1 base and the J gene lost 4 bases, with 7 bases spanning the gap. DNA of the CDR3: TGTGCCTGGAGTGGCTCGTCCACTGAAGCTTTCTTT. This encodes CAWSGSSTEAFF.

The V and J genes are TRBV7-2 and TRBJ1-5, with D unclear. The CDR3 length is 15 residues. The germline CDR1 and CDR2 sequences are SGHTA and FQGNSA. V lost 2 bases and J 0 bases, leaving 8 bases between the germline ends. CDR3 region: CASSLNSYSNQPQHF. DNA of the CDR3: TGTGCCAGCAGCTTAAACAGTTATAGCAATCAGCCCCAGCATTTT.

V usage is TRBV4-1 and J usage is TRBJ2-1; D is unresolved. In germline, CDR1 is MGHRA, CDR2 YSYEKL. The CDR3 is 14 amino acids. V gave up 1 base and J gave up 3 bases, with 7 bases separating them. CDR3 DNA: TGCGCCAGCAGCCAAGTCGACATCTACAATGAGCAGTTCTTC. Encoded protein: CASSQVDIYNEQFF.

This sequence joins TRBV5-1 and TRBJ1-1; 8 nucleotides line up with TRBD1. The germline V gene has CDR1 SGHRS and CDR2 YFSETQ. The V gene end was trimmed by 4 bases and the J gene end by 5 bases; junction bases not matched to a gene: 7. This CDR3 has 14 amino acids. In DNA form, the CDR3 reads TGCGCCAGCAGCCTAGGGGACAGGCGGACTGAAGCTTTCTTT. Residues: CASSLGDRRTEAFF.

The CDR3 DNA reads as TGTGCCAGCAGCCAAGACAGGATCTATGGCTACACCTTC. It is translated as CASSQDRIYGYTF. The genes are TRBV27 and TRBJ1-2; the D gene is possibly TRBD1 (6 bases). CDR1 and CDR2 (germline): MNHEY, SMNVEV (reference sequence). CDR3 size: 13 residues. The V end lost 6 bases, the J end lost 4 bases, and 12 bases lay between the germline ends.

The J gene is TRBJ2-7, the V gene TRBV14, with 12 bases aligning to TRBD2. The J call may be faulty, since TRBJ2-5 better matches the DNA end. Germline V gene data show CDR1 as SGHDN and CDR2 as FVKESK. The CDR3 has 16 residues. CDR3 coding DNA: TGTGCCAGCAGCGTAAGACTAGCGGGGGCGTGGGAGACCCAGTACTTC. It translates to CASSVRLAGAWETQYF.

V usage is TRBV2 and J usage is TRBJ2-5; TRBD2 matches 7 bases. CDR1 and CDR2 from the germline V gene are SNHLY and FYNNEI. Trimming removed 6 bases from V and 3 bases from J; junction bases left unmatched: 16. The CDR3 runs to 17 residues. The CDR3 coding sequence is TGTGCCAGCAGCCGCACTCTGGTCCGCGGGGGAGAAGAGACCCAGTACTTC. Protein: CASSRTLVRGGEETQYF.

This clone was observed a few times. The chain uses TRBV29-1 and TRBJ1-2; D remains ambiguous. V shed 3 bases and J shed 9 bases, with 17 bases lying between them. This CDR3 has 13 amino acids. Germline loops: CDR1 SQVTM, CDR2 ANQGSEA. CDR3 DNA sequence: TGCAGCGTTGACTGGCAGGACGTGGGTAGCTACACCTTC. Translated, it gives CSVDWQDVGSYTF.